The rows below give T cell receptor beta chains drawn from one sample of a study of blood T cell repertoires in COVID-19. Clones were read by immunoSEQ multiplex PCR, and TCRdb kept only the in-frame ones, dropping some. This table has around 180,000 clones, approximately 87% appearing once. The sequencing input was peripheral blood. These receptors all come from a man in his 70s with active or convalescent COVID-19. The CDR3 runs from the conserved cysteine through the conserved F or W. Each record gives: clone size, J gene, V gene, D gene, CDR3 DNA, CDR3 protein. A D gene is named only where the DNA matches it firmly. Rows give clone size only sometimes, using once, few, many, or a class for an expanded clone.

. TRBJ1-4 TRBV27 TRBD1 TGTGCCAGCAGTCCGGACAGGGTTGAAAAACTGTTTTTT CASSPDRVEKLFF
once TRBJ1-1 TRBV10-3 . TGTGCCATCAGACCCCAGGGGACGAACACTGAAGCTTTCTTT CAIRPQGTNTEAFF
. TRBJ2-7 TRBV6-6 TRBD2 TGTGCCAGCAGTTACTCGGGAGGCGGGAGCCGGTACGAGCAGTACTTC CASSYSGGGSRYEQYF
. TRBJ2-7 TRBV6-5 . TGTGCCAGCAGGAAGGGGTCTACCAACGAGCAGTACTTC CASRKGSTNEQYF
. TRBJ1-1 TRBV9 . TGTGCCAGCAGCGTAGGAGGTCCGAAGAACACTGAAGCTTTCTTT CASSVGGPKNTEAFF
few TRBJ2-1 TRBV18 TRBD1 TGTGCCAGCTCAGCGGTGGGGGACAGCGACAATGAGCAGTTCTTC CASSAVGDSDNEQFF
. TRBJ2-2 TRBV2 TRBD1 TGTGCCAGCAGTGGACAGGGTCGCGGGGAGCTGTTTTTT CASSGQGRGELFF
few TRBJ2-1 TRBV11-2 TRBD2 TGTGCCAGCAGCTTACCCGCGCGGGAGTCCTACAATGAGCAGTTCTTC CASSLPARESYNEQFF
. TRBJ1-4 TRBV7-8 . TGTGCCAGCAGCTTAGGAGGGACATCCGTCGATGAAAAACTGTTTTTT CASSLGGTSVDEKLFF
. TRBJ2-5 TRBV7-7 . TGTGCTAGCAGCTTTAACCTAGCGAAGAGCGGGGAGACCCAGTACTTC CASSFNLAKSGETQYF
. TRBJ1-6 TRBV19 TRBD1 TGTGCCAGTAGTAACGACAGGGGCGATTCACCCCTCCACTTT CASSNDRGDSPLHF
. TRBJ1-6 TRBV7-2 TRBD1 TGTGCCAGCAGCTTACCTAGGACAGGGGGGCCTAGACCCCTCCACTTT CASSLPRTGGPRPLHF
. TRBJ1-6 TRBV28 . TGTGCCAGCTCCATTACAGGGAGGGGCGGGCATTCACCCCTCCACTTT CASSITGRGGHSPLHF
. TRBJ1-4 TRBV28 TRBD1 TGTGCCACCGGGGGACAGGGGTGGCCTAATGAAAAACTGTTTTTT CATGGQGWPNEKLFF
. TRBJ1-2 TRBV5-1 . TGCGCCAGCAGCCCGGACAGTTTTGTCGGCTACACCTTC CASSPDSFVGYTF
. TRBJ2-7 TRBV5-5 . TGTGCCAGCAGCCAGGGACAACCAGCCTACGAGCAGTACTTC CASSQGQPAYEQYF